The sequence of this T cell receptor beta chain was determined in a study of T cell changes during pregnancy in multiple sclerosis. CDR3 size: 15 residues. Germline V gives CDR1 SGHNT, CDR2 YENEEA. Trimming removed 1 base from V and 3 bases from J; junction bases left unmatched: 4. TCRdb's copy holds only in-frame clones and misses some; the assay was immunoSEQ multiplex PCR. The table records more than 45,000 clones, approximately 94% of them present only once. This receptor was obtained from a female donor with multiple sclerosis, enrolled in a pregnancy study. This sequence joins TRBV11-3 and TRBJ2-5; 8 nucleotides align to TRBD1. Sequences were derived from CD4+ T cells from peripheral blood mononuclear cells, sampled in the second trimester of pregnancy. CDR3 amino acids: CASSLGQTGEETQYF. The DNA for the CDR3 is TGTGCCAGCAGCTTAGGCCAGACAGGGGAAGAGACCCAGTACTTC. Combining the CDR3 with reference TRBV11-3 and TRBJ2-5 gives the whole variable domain EAGVVQSPRYKIIEKKQPVAFWCNPISGHNTLYWYLQNLGQGPELLIRYENEEAVDDSQLPKDRFSAERLKGVDSTLKIQPAELGDSAVYLCASSLGQTGEETQYFGPGTRLLVL.